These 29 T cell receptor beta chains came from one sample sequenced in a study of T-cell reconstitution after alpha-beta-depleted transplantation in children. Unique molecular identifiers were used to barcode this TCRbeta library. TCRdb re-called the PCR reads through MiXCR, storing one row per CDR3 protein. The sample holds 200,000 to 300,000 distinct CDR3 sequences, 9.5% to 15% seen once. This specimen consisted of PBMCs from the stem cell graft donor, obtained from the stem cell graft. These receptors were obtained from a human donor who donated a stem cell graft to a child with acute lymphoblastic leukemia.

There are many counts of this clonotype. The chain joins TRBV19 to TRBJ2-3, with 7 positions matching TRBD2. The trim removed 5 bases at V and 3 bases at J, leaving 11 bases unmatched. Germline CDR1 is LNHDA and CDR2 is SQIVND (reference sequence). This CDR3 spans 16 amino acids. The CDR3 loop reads CASSPGLGPSTDTQYF. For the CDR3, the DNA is TGTGCCAGTAGTCCCGGACTAGGACCGTCGACAGATACGCAGTATTTT.

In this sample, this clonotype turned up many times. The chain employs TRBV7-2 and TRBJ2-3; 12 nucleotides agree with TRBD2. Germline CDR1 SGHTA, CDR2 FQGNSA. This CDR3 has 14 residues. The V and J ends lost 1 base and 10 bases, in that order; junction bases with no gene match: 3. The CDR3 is CASSLGLAGDAQYF. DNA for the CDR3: TGTGCCAGCAGCTTAGGACTAGCGGGGGACGCGCAGTATTTT.

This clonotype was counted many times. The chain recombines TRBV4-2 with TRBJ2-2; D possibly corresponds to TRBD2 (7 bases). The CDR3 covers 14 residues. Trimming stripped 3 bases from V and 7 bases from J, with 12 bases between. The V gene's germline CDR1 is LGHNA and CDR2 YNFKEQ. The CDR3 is CASSQGGAYGELFF. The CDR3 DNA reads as TGTGCCAGCAGCCAGGGGGGGGCTTACGGGGAGCTGTTTTTT.

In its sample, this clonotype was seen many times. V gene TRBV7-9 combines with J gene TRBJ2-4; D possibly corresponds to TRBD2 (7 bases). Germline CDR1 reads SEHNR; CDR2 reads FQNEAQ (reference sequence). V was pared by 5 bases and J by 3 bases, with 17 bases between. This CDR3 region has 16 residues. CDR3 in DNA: TGTGCCAGCAGCCTACAGGGAGGGTTTGGCAAAAACATTCAGTACTTC. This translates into CASSLQGGFGKNIQYF.

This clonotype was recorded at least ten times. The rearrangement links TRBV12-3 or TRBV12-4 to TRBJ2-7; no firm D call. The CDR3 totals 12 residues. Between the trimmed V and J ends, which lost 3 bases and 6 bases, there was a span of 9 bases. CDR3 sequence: CASSLVGTEQYF. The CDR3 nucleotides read TGTGCCAGCAGTTTGGTGGGCACCGAGCAGTACTTC.

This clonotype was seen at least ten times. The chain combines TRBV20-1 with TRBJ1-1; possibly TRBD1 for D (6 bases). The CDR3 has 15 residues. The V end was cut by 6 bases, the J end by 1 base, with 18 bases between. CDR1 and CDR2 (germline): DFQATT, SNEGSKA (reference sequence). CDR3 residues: CSARSDRRPNTEAFF. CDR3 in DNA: TGCAGTGCAAGGTCAGACAGGCGGCCGAACACTGAAGCTTTCTTT.

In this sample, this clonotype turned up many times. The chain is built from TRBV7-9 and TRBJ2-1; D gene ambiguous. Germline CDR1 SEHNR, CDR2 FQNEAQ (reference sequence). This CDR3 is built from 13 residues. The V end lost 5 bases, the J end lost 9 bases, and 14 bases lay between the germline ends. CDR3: CASSILDSGEQFF. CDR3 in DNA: TGTGCCAGCAGCATCCTTGATTCGGGTGAGCAGTTCTTC. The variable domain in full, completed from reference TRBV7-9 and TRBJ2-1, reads DTGVSQNPRHKITKRGQNVTFRCDPISEHNRLYWYRQTLGQGPEFLTYFQNEAQLEKSRLLSDRFSAERPKGSFSTLEIQRTEQGDSAMYLCASSILDSGEQFFGPGTRLTVL.

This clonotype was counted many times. DNA of the CDR3: TGCAGTGCTACCTACAGGGGACCCACTGAAGCTTTCTTT. This translates into CSATYRGPTEAFF. The chain combines TRBV20-1 with TRBJ1-1; 7 bases align to TRBD1. V shed 4 bases, J shed 4 bases, and the junction held 6 bases outside the gene matches. This CDR3 spans 13 amino acids. The V gene's germline CDR1 is DFQATT and CDR2 SNEGSKA (reference sequence).

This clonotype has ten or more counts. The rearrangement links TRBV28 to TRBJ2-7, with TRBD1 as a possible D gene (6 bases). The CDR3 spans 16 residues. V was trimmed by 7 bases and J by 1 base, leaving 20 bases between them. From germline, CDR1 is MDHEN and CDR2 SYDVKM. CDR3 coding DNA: TGTGCCAGCATCCCAAACAGGGCAATCCCATCCTACGAGCAGTACTTC. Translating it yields CASIPNRAIPSYEQYF.

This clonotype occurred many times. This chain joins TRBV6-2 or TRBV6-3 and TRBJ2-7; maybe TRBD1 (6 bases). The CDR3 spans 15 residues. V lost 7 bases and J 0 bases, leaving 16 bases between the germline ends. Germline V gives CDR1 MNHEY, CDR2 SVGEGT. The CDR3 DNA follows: TGTGCCAGCACGCAAACAACAGGGATCTCCTACGAGCAGTACTTC. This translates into CASTQTTGISYEQYF.

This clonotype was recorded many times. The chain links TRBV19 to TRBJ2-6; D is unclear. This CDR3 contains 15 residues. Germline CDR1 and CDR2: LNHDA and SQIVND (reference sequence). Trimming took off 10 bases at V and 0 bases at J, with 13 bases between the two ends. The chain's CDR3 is CATLSGASGANVLTF. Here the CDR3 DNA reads TGTGCCACCCTCTCTGGTGCCTCTGGGGCCAACGTCCTGACTTTC.

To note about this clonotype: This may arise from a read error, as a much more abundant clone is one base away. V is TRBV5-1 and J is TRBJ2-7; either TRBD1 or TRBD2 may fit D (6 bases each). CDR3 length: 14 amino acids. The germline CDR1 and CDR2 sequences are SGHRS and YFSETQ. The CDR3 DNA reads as TGCGCCAGCAGCTTCGGAGGGGGGACCTACGACCAGTACTTC. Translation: CASSFGGGTYDQYF.

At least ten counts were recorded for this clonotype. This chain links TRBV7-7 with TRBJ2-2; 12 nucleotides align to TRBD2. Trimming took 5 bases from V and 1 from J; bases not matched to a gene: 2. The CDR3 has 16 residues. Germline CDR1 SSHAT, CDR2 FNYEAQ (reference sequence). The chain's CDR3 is CASSATSGGNTGELFF. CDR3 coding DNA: TGTGCCAGCAGCGCGACTAGCGGGGGGAACACCGGGGAGCTGTTTTTT.

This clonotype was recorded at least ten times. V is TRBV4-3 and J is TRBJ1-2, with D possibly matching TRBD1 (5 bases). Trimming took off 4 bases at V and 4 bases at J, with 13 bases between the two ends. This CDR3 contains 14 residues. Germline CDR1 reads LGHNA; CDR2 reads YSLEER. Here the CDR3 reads CASSLQGRIYGYTF. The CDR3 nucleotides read TGCGCCAGCAGCCTTCAGGGACGAATCTATGGCTACACCTTC.

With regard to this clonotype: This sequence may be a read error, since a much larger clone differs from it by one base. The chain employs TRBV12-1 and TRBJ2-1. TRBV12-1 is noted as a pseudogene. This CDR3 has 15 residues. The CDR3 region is CASSFGPISYNEQFF. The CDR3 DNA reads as TGTGCCAGCAGCTTTGGCCCGATCTCCTACAATGAGCAGTTCTTC.

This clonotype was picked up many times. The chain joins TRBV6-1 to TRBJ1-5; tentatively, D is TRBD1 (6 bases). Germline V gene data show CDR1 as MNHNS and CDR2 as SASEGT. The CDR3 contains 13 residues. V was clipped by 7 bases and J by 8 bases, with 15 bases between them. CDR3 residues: CASKRGIMEPQHF. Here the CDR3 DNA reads TGTGCCAGCAAAAGGGGGATAATGGAGCCCCAGCATTTT.

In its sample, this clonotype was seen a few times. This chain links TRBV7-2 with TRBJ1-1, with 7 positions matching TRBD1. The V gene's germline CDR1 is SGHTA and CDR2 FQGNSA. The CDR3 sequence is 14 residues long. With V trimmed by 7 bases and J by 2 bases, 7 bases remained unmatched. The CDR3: CASTRDRTNTEAFF. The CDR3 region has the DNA TGTGCCAGCACCCGGGACAGAACTAACACTGAAGCTTTCTTT.

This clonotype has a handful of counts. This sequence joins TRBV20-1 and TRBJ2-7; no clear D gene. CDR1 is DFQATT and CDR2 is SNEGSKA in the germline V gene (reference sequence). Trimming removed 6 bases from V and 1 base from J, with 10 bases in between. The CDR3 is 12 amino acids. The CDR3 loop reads CSAPWDSYEQYF. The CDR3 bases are TGCAGTGCCCCCTGGGATTCCTACGAGCAGTACTTC.

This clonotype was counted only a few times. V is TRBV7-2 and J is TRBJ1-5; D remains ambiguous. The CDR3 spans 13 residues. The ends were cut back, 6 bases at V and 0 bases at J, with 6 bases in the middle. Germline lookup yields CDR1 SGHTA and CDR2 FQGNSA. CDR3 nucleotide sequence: TGTGCCAGCAGATTGGATAGCAATCAGCCCCAGCATTTT. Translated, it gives CASRLDSNQPQHF. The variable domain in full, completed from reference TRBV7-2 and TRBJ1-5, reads GAGVSQSPSNKVTEKGKDVELRCDPISGHTALYWYRQSLGQGLEFLIYFQGNSAPDKSGLPSDRFSAERTGGSVSTLTIQRTQQEDSAVYLCASRLDSNQPQHFGDGTRLSIL.

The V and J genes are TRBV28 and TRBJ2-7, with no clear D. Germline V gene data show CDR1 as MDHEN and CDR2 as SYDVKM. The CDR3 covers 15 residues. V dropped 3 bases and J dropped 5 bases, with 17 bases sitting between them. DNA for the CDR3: TGTGCCAGCAGTTTTCCGAGAGGCTGGGTTGACGAGCAGTACTTC. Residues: CASSFPRGWVDEQYF.

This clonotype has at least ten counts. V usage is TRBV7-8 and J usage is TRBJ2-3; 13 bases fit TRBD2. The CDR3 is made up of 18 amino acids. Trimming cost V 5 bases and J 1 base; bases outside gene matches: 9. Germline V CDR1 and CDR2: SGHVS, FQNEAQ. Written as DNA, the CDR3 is TGTGCCAGCAGCACCGGGACTAGCGGGGTGTTAGGCACAGATACGCAGTATTTT. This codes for CASSTGTSGVLGTDTQYF.

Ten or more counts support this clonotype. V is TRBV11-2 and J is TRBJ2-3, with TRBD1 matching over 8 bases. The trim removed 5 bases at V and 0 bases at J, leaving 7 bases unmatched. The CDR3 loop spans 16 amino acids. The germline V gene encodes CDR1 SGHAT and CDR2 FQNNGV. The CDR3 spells CASSPDRVSSTDTQYF. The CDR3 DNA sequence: TGTGCCAGCAGCCCGGACAGGGTTTCTAGCACAGATACGCAGTATTTT.

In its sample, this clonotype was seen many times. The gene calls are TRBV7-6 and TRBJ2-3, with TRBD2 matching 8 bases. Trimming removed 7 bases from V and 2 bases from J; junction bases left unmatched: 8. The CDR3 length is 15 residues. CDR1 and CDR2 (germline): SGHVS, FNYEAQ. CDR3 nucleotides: TGTGCCAGCACCTCGGGTAGCGGGGTCACAGATACGCAGTATTTT. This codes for CASTSGSGVTDTQYF.

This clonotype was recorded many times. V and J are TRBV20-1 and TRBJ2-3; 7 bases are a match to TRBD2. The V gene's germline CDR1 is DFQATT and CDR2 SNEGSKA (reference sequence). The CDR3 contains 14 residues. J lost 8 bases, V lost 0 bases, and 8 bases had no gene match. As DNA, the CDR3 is TGCAGTGCTAGAGATCCGGGGGGAGCGACTACGCAGTATTTT. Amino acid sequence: CSARDPGGATTQYF.

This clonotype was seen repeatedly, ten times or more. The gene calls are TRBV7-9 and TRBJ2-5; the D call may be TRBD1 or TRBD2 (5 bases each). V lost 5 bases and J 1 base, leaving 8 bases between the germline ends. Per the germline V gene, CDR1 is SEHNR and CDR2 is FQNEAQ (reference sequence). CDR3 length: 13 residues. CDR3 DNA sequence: TGTGCCAGCAGCCCGGGGACCCAAGAGACCCAGTACTTC. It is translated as CASSPGTQETQYF.

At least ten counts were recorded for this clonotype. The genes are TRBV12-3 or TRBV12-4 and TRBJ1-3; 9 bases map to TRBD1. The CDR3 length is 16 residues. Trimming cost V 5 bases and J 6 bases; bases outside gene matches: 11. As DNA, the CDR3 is TGTGCCAGCAGTCTGCCTTCCGGGACAGGGTTAAACACCATATATTTT. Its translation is CASSLPSGTGLNTIYF.

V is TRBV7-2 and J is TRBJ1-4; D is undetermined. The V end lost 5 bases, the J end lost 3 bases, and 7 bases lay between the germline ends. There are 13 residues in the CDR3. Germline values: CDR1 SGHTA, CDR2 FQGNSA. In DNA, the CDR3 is TGTGCCAGCAGCCAAACAGCTAATGAAAAACTGTTTTTT. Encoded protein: CASSQTANEKLFF.

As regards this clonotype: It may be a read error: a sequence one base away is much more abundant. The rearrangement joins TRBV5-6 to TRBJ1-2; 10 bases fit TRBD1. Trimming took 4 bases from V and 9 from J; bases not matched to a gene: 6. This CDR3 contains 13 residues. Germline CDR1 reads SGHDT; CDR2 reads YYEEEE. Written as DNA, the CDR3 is TGTGCCAGCAGCCCGGGACAGGGGAAAAGCTACACCTTC. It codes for CASSPGQGKSYTF.

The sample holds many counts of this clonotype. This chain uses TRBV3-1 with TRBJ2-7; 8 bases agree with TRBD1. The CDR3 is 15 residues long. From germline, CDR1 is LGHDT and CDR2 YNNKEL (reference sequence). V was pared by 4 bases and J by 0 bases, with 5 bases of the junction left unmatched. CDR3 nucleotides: TGTGCCAGCAGCCGCTGGACAGGGAGCTCCTACGAGCAGTACTTC. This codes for CASSRWTGSSYEQYF.